This is a list of T cell receptor beta chains from one sample in a study of control samples from healthy donors and cancer patients. Produced via immunoSEQ multiplex PCR; TCRdb's table is partial and in-frame only. The repertoire has 40,000 to 45,000 clones, about three quarters of them found once; the top ten carry more than 15%. Sequenced: formalin-fixed, paraffin-embedded tissue. The receptors were gathered from a male donor with melanoma. CDR3s include the opening cysteine and the closing phenylalanine or tryptophan. A D gene is named only where the DNA matches it firmly. Size is omitted from some rows. Given values are once, few, many or a class for expanded clones.

V	length	D	J	size	CDR3	DNA
TRBV19	12	.	TRBJ2-7	.	CASSRTAYEQYF	TGTGCCAGTAGTCGCACGGCCTACGAGCAGTACTTC
TRBV19	15	TRBD2	TRBJ2-6	.	CASRSGGSGANVLTF	TGTGCCAGTAGATCGGGAGGTTCTGGGGCCAACGTCCTGACTTTC
TRBV5-1	17	TRBD2	TRBJ2-1	few	CASSLQSLAGLYNEQFF	TGCGCCAGCAGCTTGCAATCACTAGCGGGACTCTACAATGAGCAGTTCTTC
TRBV23-1	15	.	TRBJ2-7	.	CASTHPGTVVDEQYF	TGCGCCAGCACCCATCCCGGGACTGTAGTAGACGAGCAGTACTTC
TRBV4-1	15	.	TRBJ2-7	.	CASSQFSRSSYEQYF	TGCGCCAGCAGCCAATTTTCCAGAAGCTCCTACGAGCAGTACTTC
TRBV13	14	.	TRBJ1-6	few	CASSARDLGSPLHF	TGTGCCAGCAGCGCCCGGGACTTGGGATCACCCCTCCACTTT
TRBV19	15	.	TRBJ1-2	.	CASSIVGESNYGYTF	TGTGCCAGTAGTATAGTCGGGGAGAGCAACTATGGCTACACCTTC
TRBV4-2	13	.	TRBJ2-7	.	CASSQEAVYEQYF	TGTGCCAGCAGCCAAGAGGCAGTCTACGAGCAGTACTTC
TRBV19	15	TRBD1	TRBJ2-1	.	CASSTIRQGDHEQFF	TGTGCCAGTAGTACTATCCGACAGGGGGACCATGAGCAGTTCTTC
TRBV6-4	19	TRBD2	TRBJ2-5	.	CASTSGLAGEPLFGETQYF	TGTGCCAGCACCTCAGGACTAGCGGGAGAACCACTATTCGGGGAGACCCAGTACTTC
TRBV7-9	13	.	TRBJ1-5	.	CASSKDSNQPQHF	TGTGCCAGCAGCAAAGACAGCAATCAGCCCCAGCATTTT
TRBV6-5	12	.	TRBJ2-2	.	CASWWGSGELFF	TGTGCCAGCTGGTGGGGGTCCGGGGAGCTGTTTTTT
TRBV27	16	TRBD2	TRBJ2-1	.	CASSFLTSGRADEQFF	TGTGCCAGCAGTTTCCTGACTAGCGGGAGGGCCGACGAGCAGTTCTTC
TRBV19	11	.	TRBJ1-6	few	CASSIGSPLHF	TGTGCCAGTAGTATCGGGTCACCCCTCCACTTT
TRBV28	14	.	TRBJ2-3	.	CASGPRTSGDTQYF	TGTGCCAGCGGGCCAAGGACCTCGGGAGATACGCAGTATTTT
TRBV19	14	TRBD2	TRBJ2-7	.	CASSISLAGYEQYF	TGTGCCAGTAGTATATCGCTAGCGGGCTACGAGCAATACTTC
TRBV3-1/TRBV3-2	16	.	TRBJ2-3	.	CASSQGGGTPTDTQYF	TGTGCCAGCAGCCAAGGCGGCGGGACCCCCACAGATACGCAGTATTTT
TRBV7-3	19	.	TRBJ2-2	.	CASSLKVPSGQREHRGAVF	TGTGCCAGCAGCTTAAAAGTACCAAGCGGGCAGCGCGAACACCGGGGAGCTGTTTTT
TRBV2	14	.	TRBJ1-4	.	CASRRPATNEKLFF	TGTGCCAGCAGGCGCCCTGCAACTAATGAAAAACTGTTTTTT
TRBV19	14	TRBD2	TRBJ2-2	few	CASSSGRALGELFF	TGTGCCAGTAGTAGCGGGAGGGCCCTCGGGGAGCTGTTTTTT
TRBV19	13	TRBD1	TRBJ1-2	once	CASSRGQGYGYTF	TGTGCTAGTAGTAGGGGACAGGGCTATGGCTACACCTTC
TRBV9	13	.	TRBJ2-2	.	CASTWSRTGELFF	TGTGCCAGCACCTGGTCTCGCACCGGGGAGCTGTTTTTT
TRBV5-5	12	.	TRBJ2-1	.	CASSFIYNEQFF	TGTGCCAGCAGCTTTATTTACAATGAGCAGTTCTTC
TRBV7-8	18	.	TRBJ2-4	few	CASSPVAQITLAKNIQYF	TGTGCCAGCAGCCCCGTCGCACAAATCACTCTAGCCAAAAACATTCAGTACTTC
TRBV4-2	16	.	TRBJ2-2	.	CASSPEGRADTGELFF	TGTGCCAGCAGCCCAGAAGGGCGGGCAGACACCGGGGAGCTGTTTTTT
TRBV7-9	14	.	TRBJ1-1	.	CASSSQAGWGEAFF	TGTGCCAGCAGCTCCCAAGCAGGGTGGGGTGAAGCTTTCTTT
TRBV30	14	.	TRBJ1-5	.	CAWSRGLGNQPQHF	TGTGCCTGGAGTAGGGGACTGGGCAATCAGCCCCAGCATTTT